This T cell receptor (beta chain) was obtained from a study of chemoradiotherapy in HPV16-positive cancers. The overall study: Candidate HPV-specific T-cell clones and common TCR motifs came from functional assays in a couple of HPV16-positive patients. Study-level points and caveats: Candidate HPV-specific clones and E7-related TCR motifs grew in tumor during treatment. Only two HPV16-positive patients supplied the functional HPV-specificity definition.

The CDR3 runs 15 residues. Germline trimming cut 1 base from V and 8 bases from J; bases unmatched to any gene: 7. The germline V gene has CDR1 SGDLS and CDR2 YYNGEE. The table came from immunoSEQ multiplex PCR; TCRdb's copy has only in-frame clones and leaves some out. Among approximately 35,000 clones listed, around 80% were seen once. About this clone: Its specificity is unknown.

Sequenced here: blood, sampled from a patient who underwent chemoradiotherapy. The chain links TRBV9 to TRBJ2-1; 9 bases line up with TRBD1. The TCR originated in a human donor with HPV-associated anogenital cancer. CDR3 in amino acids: CASSVTGTGYDEQFF. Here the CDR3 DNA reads TGTGCCAGCAGCGTAACCGGGACAGGGTATGATGAGCAGTTCTTC.